This T cell receptor (beta chain) is drawn from a study of T-cell memory formation after mild COVID-19. V dropped 4 bases and J dropped 0 bases, with 16 bases sitting between them. The CDR3 runs to 18 residues. Per germline, CDR1 SEHNR and CDR2 FQNEAQ (reference sequence). TCRdb redid the calling of the 5' RACE reads with MiXCR, one entry per CDR3 protein. Of around 320,000 distinct CDR3 sequences listed, around 28% are singletons. The gene calls are TRBV7-9 and TRBJ2-6; TRBD1 or TRBD2 may be the D gene (5 bases each). The sequenced material came from PBMCs or a T cell subset sorted from them (not recorded which). This receptor was identified in an adult woman who had mild COVID-19 (a few samples of this study predate the infection). Cell type and time point are not known. The CDR3 loop reads CASSSRVGALSGANVLTF. The DNA for the CDR3 is TGTGCCAGCAGCTCGCGGGTAGGGGCCCTCTCTGGGGCCAACGTCCTGACTTTC.